Detailed here is one T cell receptor beta chain. The sample carries other DNA sequences with the same CDR3. V shed 4 bases and J shed 6 bases, with 15 bases lying between them. This CDR3 is built from 15 residues. Germline V CDR1 and CDR2: KGHDR, SFDVKD. This entry is derived from a study of blood T cell repertoires in COVID-19. TCRdb's table, derived via immunoSEQ multiplex PCR, lists solely in-frame clones and lacks some. The repertoire holds about 260,000 clones, roughly 90% seen once, with about 3% in the top ten. This rearrangement joins TRBV24-1 to TRBJ1-5; D may be TRBD1 (6 bases). This sequence originates from a woman between 50 and 59 years old who had recovered from COVID-19. Sequenced sample: PBMCs or T cells enriched from blood (not recorded which). CDR3 in amino acids: CATSDPKQGSQPQHF. The DNA for the CDR3 is TGTGCCACCAGTGACCCAAAGCAGGGGAGTCAGCCCCAGCATTTT.